These 2 T cell receptor beta chains were sequenced from one sample in a study of T cell repertoires in cytomegalovirus infection. TCRdb reprocessed the reads via MiXCR and lists one record per CDR3 protein. The sample has hundreds of thousands of distinct CDR3 sequences; about a sixth are singletons. Sequencing used PBMCs. The source of these receptors is a human donor in good health (CMV status not recorded). Some clones in this sample may be carry-over from other donors' samples.

V usage is TRBV11-2 and J usage is TRBJ1-6; a possible D gene is TRBD1 (5 bases). The CDR3 extends over 17 amino acids. Germline assignment: CDR1 SGHAT and CDR2 FQNNGV. Trimming removed 6 bases from V and 0 bases from J, with 15 bases in between. CDR3 residues: CASRGLRGSSYNSPLHF. The CDR3 nucleotides are TGTGCCAGCAGGGGCCTCCGGGGGAGCTCCTATAATTCACCCCTCCACTTT.

The chain recombines TRBV6-6 with TRBJ1-5; no firm D call. The germline V gene encodes CDR1 MNHNY and CDR2 SVGAGI (reference sequence). CDR3 size: 20 residues. V was shortened by 0 bases and J by 2 bases, with 23 bases between the two germline ends. The CDR3 sequence is CASSYSTYPDARLRNQPQHF. In nucleotides, the CDR3 is TGTGCCAGCAGTTACTCGACTTACCCCGACGCGCGGCTTCGCAATCAGCCCCAGCATTTT.